This TCR beta chain was captured in a study of T cell responses to AZD1222 COVID-19 vaccine. Study observations and caveats: Nearly half of spike-specific TCRs reportedly target unmutated variant regions.

This table comes from immunoSEQ multiplex PCR, and its TCRdb copy is limited to in-frame clones, with some not included. The sample lists some 170,000 clones, roughly 91% occurring once. Turning to this clone: Its antigen is still unknown.

Here the sequenced sample was peripheral blood, taken on day 0 of AZD1222 vaccination. This clonotype was obtained from an adult in good health.

CDR3 protein: CASSHNEGPYEQYF. The CDR3 DNA reads as TGTGCCAGCTCACATAACGAGGGGCCCTACGAGCAGTACTTC. The chain recombines TRBV18 with TRBJ2-7; perhaps D is TRBD1 or TRBD2 (5 bases each). The CDR3 runs 14 residues. Germline lookup yields CDR1 KGHSH and CDR2 LQKENI. V was clipped by 4 bases and J by 2 bases, with 12 bases between them.